The entry below describes one T cell receptor (beta chain). The data were produced by immunoSEQ multiplex PCR, yet TCRdb's version contains in-frame clones alone and is incomplete. The table has around 66,000 clones, 80% to 90% seen once. The CDR3 is 15 residues long. Germline lookup yields CDR1 SGHVS and CDR2 FQNEAQ. V lost 3 bases to trimming and J lost 6 bases, with 14 bases between them. The data were obtained in a study of blood T cell repertoires in COVID-19. Study as a whole: T cells, B-cell-depleted T cells, or PBMCs supplied cDNA or gDNA.

The sequencing input was peripheral blood. The V call is TRBV7-8, the J call TRBJ1-4; D is perhaps TRBD1 (5 bases). The sequence was collected from a man between 60 and 75 years old with acute or convalescent COVID-19. The CDR3 sequence is CASSFSRVRDEKLFF. The CDR3 nucleotides are TGTGCCAGCAGCTTCTCCAGGGTTAGAGATGAAAAACTGTTTTTT.